Sequencing of this T cell receptor (beta chain) was carried out in a study of T cell responses to AZD1222 COVID-19 vaccine. Study details: Second-dose intervals of approximately 4 or approximately 12 weeks were pooled.

V was trimmed by 0 bases and J by 7 bases, leaving 10 bases between them. This CDR3 is built from 14 residues. Germline loops: CDR1 SGHRS, CDR2 YFSETQ. In the case of this clone: Its matching antigen is unknown.

The method was immunoSEQ multiplex PCR; TCRdb's version includes in-frame clones alone and lacks a portion of them. Of more than 100,000 clones in the sample, roughly 85% were seen once. Study findings and constraints: The donors showed a predominance of white British ancestry and of females, with possible underestimation of clonal diversity. Just a handful of AZD1222 recipients tested seropositive at baseline.

The material was peripheral blood, obtained on day 0 of AZD1222 vaccination. The chain links TRBV5-1 to TRBJ1-4, with D possibly TRBD1 on 5 matching bases. This TCR came from an adult in good health. The CDR3 is CASSLARGGEKLFF. CDR3 DNA: TGCGCCAGCAGCTTGGCGCGGGGGGGTGAAAAACTGTTTTTT.